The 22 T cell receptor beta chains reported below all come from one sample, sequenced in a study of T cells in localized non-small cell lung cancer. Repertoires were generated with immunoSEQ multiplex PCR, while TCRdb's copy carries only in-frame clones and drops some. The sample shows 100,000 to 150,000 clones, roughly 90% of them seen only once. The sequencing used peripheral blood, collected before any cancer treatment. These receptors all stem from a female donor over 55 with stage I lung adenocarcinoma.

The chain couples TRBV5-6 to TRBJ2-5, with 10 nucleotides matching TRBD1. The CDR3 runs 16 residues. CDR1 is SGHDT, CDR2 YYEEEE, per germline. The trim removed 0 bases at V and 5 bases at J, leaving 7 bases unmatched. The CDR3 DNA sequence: TGTGCCAGCAGCTTGGGGCCGACGACAGGGGGCGAGACCCAGTACTTC. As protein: CASSLGPTTGGETQYF.

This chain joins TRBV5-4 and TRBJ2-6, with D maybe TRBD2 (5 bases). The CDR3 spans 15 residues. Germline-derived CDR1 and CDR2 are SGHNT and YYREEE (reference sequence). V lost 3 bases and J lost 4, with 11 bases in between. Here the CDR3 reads CASSSLASGANVLTF. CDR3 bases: TGTGCCAGCAGCTCGTTAGCGTCCGGGGCCAACGTCCTGACTTTC.

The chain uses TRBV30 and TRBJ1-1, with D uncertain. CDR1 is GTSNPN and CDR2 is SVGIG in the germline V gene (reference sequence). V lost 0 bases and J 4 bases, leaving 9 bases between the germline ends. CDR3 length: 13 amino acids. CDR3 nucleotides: TGTGCCTGGAGTGTACCAGGAGTCACTGAAGCTTTCTTT. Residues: CAWSVPGVTEAFF. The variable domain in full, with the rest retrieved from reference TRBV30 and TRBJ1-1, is SQTIHQWPATLVQPVGSPLSLECTVEGTSNPNLYWYRQAAGRGLQLLFYSVGIGQISSEVPQNLSASRPQDRQFILSSKKLLLSDSGFYLCAWSVPGVTEAFFGQGTRLTVV.

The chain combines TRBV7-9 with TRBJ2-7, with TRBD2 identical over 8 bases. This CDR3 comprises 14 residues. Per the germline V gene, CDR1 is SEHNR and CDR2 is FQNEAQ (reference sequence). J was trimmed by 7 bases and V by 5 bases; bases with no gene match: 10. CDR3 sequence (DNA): TGTGCCAGCAGCCCCTTTAGCGGGATGGGGGAGCAGTACTTC. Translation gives CASSPFSGMGEQYF.

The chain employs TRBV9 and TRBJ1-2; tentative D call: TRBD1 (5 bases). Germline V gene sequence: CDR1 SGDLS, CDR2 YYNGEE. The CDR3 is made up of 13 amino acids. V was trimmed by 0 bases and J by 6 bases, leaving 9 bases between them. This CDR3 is CASSVVGGNGYTF. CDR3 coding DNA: TGTGCCAGCAGCGTAGTTGGGGGAAATGGCTACACCTTC.

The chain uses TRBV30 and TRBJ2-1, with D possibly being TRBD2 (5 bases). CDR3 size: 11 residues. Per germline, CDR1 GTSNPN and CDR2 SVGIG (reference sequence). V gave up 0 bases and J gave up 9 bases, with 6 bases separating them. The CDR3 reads CAWSVAGEQFF. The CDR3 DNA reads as TGTGCCTGGAGTGTCGCGGGTGAGCAGTTCTTC.

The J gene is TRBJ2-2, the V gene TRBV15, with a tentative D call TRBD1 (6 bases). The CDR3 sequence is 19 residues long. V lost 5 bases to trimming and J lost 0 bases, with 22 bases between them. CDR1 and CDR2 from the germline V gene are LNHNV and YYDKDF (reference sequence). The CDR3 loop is CATSAEKGVSCPNTGELFF. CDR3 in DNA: TGTGCCACCAGCGCAGAGAAGGGGGTAAGTTGCCCGAACACCGGGGAGCTGTTTTTT.

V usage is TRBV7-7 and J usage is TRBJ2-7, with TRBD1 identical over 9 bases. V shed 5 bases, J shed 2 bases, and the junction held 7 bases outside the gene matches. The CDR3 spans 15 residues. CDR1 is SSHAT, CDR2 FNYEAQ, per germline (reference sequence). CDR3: CASSRRDRVPYEQYF. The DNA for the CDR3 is TGTGCCAGCAGCCGCCGGGACAGGGTGCCCTACGAGCAGTACTTC.

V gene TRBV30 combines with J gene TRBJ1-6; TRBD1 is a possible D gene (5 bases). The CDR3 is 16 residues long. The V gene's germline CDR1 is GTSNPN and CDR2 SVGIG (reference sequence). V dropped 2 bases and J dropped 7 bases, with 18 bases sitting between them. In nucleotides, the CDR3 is TGTGCCTGGAGTCGGCCCGGGACGGGGGGGAATTCACCCCTCCACTTT. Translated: CAWSRPGTGGNSPLHF.

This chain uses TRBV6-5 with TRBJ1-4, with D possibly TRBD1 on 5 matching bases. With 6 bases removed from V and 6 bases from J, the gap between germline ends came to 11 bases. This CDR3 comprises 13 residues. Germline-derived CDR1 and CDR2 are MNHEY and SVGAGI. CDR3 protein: CASRTDSYEKLFF. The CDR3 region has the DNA TGTGCCAGCAGGACAGACAGCTATGAAAAACTGTTTTTT.

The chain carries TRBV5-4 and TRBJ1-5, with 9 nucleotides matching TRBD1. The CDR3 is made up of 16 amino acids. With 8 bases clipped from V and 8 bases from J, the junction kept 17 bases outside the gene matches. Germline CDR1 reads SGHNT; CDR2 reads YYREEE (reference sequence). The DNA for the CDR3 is TGTGCCAGGAAACCTCACAATTTACAGGGGGCCAAGCCCCAGCATTTT. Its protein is CARKPHNLQGAKPQHF.

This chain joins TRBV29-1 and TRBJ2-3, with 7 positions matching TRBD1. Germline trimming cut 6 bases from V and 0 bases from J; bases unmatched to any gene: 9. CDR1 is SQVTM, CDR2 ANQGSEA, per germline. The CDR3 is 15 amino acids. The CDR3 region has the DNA TGCAGCGTGTTGGTTGGGACAGCTAGCACAGATACGCAGTATTTT. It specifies CSVLVGTASTDTQYF.

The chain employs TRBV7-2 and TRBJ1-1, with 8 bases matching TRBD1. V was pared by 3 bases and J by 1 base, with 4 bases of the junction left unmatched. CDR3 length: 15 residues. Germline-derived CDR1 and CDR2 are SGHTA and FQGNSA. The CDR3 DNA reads TGTGCCAGCAGCTTCAGGACAGGGACGAACACTGAAGCTTTCTTT. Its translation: CASSFRTGTNTEAFF.

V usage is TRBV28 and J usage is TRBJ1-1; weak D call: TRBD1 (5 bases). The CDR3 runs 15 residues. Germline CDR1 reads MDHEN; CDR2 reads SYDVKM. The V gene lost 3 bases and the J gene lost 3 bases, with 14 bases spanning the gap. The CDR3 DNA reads TGTGCCAGCAGTTTTATTGGGGGGGGTGACACTGAAGCTTTCTTT. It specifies CASSFIGGGDTEAFF.

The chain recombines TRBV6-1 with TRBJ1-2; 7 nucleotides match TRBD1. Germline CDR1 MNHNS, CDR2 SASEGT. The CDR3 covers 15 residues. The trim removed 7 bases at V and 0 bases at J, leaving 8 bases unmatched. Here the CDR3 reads CASTNEQGANYGYTF. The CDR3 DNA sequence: TGTGCCAGCACCAATGAGCAGGGGGCTAACTATGGCTACACCTTC.

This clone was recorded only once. The CDR3 DNA reads as TGTGCCAGCAGCTTAGGGCCAATTGGGTCCGCTAACTATGGCTACACCTTC. This encodes CASSLGPIGSANYGYTF. The chain links TRBV7-8 to TRBJ1-2, with no clear D. V was clipped by 1 base and J by 0 bases, with 15 bases between them. Germline CDR1 and CDR2: SGHVS and FQNEAQ. The CDR3 has 17 amino acids.

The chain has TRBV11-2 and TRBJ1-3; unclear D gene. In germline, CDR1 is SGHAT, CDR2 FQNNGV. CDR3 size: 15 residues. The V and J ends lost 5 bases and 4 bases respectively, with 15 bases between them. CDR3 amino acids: CASSPSDAVGNTIYF. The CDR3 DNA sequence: TGTGCCAGCAGCCCTAGCGACGCGGTGGGAAACACCATATATTTT.

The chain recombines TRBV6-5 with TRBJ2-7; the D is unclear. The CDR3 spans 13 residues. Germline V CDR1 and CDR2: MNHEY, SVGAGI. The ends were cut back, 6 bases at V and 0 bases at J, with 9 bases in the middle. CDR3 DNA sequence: TGTGCCAGCAGCCGTCGAAGCTCCTACGAGCAGTACTTC. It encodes CASSRRSSYEQYF.

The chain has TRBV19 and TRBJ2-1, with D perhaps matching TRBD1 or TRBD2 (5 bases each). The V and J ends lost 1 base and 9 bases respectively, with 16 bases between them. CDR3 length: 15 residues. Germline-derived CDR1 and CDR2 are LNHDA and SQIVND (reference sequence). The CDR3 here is CASSIVWDQRGEQFF. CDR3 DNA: TGTGCCAGTAGTATAGTATGGGACCAGCGAGGTGAGCAGTTCTTC.

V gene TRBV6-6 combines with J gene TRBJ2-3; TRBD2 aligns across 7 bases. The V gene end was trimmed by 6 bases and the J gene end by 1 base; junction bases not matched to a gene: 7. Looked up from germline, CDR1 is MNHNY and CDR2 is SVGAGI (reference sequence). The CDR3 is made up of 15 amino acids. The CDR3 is CASSHSGGGTDTQYF. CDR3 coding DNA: TGTGCCAGCAGCCACTCTGGGGGGGGCACAGATACGCAGTATTTT.

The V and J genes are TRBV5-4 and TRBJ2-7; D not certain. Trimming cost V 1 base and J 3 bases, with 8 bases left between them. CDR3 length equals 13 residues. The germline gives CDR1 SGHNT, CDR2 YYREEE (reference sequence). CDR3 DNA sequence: TGTGCCAGCAGCTTGTTTTACGGCTACGAGCAGTACTTC. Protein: CASSLFYGYEQYF.

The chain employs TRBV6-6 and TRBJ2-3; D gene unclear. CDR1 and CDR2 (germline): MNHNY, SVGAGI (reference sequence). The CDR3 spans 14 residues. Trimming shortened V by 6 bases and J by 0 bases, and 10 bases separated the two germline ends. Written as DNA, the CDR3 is TGTGCCAGCAGCTGGAGTGGGAGCACAGATACGCAGTATTTT. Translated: CASSWSGSTDTQYF.